These 3 T cell receptor beta chains were sequenced from one sample in a study of blood T cell repertoires in COVID-19. TCRdb keeps only in-frame clones here, not all; method: immunoSEQ multiplex PCR. This table holds about 400,000 clones, about 89% found once. Sequenced material: peripheral blood. Source of these receptors: a woman in her thirties with acute or convalescent COVID-19.

The genes are TRBV27 and TRBJ2-5; 7 bases map to TRBD2. The ends lost 6 bases at V and 5 bases at J; junction bases unmatched: 12. The CDR3 has 15 amino acids. Per the germline V gene, CDR1 is MNHEY and CDR2 is SMNVEV (reference sequence). Written as DNA, the CDR3 is TGTGCCAGCAGACAGTTTGGGGGGGGTGAGGAGACCCAGTACTTC. Its translation: CASRQFGGGEETQYF.

The chain has TRBV5-6 and TRBJ2-1, with D possibly TRBD2 on 6 matching bases. Germline V CDR1 and CDR2: SGHDT, YYEEEE. Trimming took 4 bases from V and 0 from J, leaving 11 bases between them. This CDR3 spans 15 amino acids. The CDR3 sequence is CASSPIGSSYNEQFF. The DNA for the CDR3 is TGTGCCAGCAGCCCAATCGGGAGCTCCTACAATGAGCAGTTCTTC.

The chain links TRBV6-4 to TRBJ2-3; 7 bases agree with TRBD1. After removal of 4 bases from V and 3 bases from J, the junction contained 4 bases not matched to a gene. The CDR3 spans 14 residues. Germline lookup yields CDR1 MRHNA and CDR2 SNTAGT. The CDR3 here is CASSADRATDTQYF. CDR3 nucleotide sequence: TGTGCCAGCAGTGCCGACAGGGCTACAGATACGCAGTATTTT.